The 24 T cell receptor beta chains below come from one sample, sequenced in a study of Ad26.COV2.S vaccination and SARS-CoV-2 variants. Treatment meaning: roughly 18 received Ad26.COV2.S at low or high dose, single or two shots; a few received placebo; per-sample allocation not given. Each sample was drawn 63 days after the first injection (of vaccine or placebo). The assay was immunoSEQ multiplex PCR, and TCRdb's table has in-frame clones only and misses some. The sample includes some 480,000 clones, around nine tenths of them seen just once. Here the sequenced sample was peripheral blood, taken in a trial of Ad26.COV2.S vaccine versus placebo. These receptors were taken from a person aged 18-65 years who received the Ad26.COV2.S COVID-19 vaccine or a placebo.

This chain links TRBV29-1 with TRBJ2-3; D might be TRBD2 (6 bases). Trimming cost V 7 bases and J 4 bases, with 15 bases left between them. The CDR3 is 13 residues long. Germline CDR1 is SQVTM and CDR2 is ANQGSEA. CDR3 sequence: CSARSGGADTQYF. The CDR3, as DNA: TGCAGCGCCCGGTCTGGCGGGGCAGATACGCAGTATTTT.

The chain recombines TRBV19 with TRBJ2-7; 8 bases line up with TRBD2. Losses at the gene ends were 4 bases for V and 1 base for J; bases not matched to a gene: 6. Germline V lookup: CDR1 LNHDA, CDR2 SQIVND (reference sequence). CDR3 length equals 15 residues. CDR3 loop: CASSTRRGGSYEQYF. The DNA for the CDR3 is TGTGCCAGTAGTACCCGACGGGGGGGGTCCTACGAGCAGTACTTC. The full variable domain, with the rest looked up from reference TRBV19 and TRBJ2-7, is DGGITQSPKYLFRKEGQNVTLSCEQNLNHDAMYWYRQDPGQGLRLIYYSQIVNDFQKGDIAEGYSVSREKKESFPLTVTSAQKNPTAFYLCASSTRRGGSYEQYFGPGTRLTVT.

The chain recombines TRBV2 with TRBJ1-3; D is ambiguous. This CDR3 is built from 17 residues. CDR1 and CDR2 (germline): SNHLY, FYNNEI. The germline V and J ends were trimmed by 2 bases and 0 bases, with 14 bases remaining between them. CDR3 DNA: TGTGCCAGCAGTGAAAATTATCGCCGGATCTCTGGAAACACCATATATTTT. The encoded protein is CASSENYRRISGNTIYF.

The chain employs TRBV4-3 and TRBJ2-1, with 10 bases aligning to TRBD2. Germline trimming cut 1 base from V and 6 bases from J; bases unmatched to any gene: 3. The CDR3 has 15 amino acids. Germline-derived CDR1 and CDR2 are LGHNA and YSLEER. The CDR3 DNA sequence: TGCGCCAGCAGCCAAGTGCTAGCGGGAGTCAATGAGCAGTTCTTC. Protein sequence: CASSQVLAGVNEQFF.

The V and J genes are TRBV7-6 and TRBJ2-3; TRBD2 agrees at 8 bases. V dropped 1 base and J dropped 0; count of bases not matched to a gene: 3. CDR3 size: 16 residues. Germline V gene sequence: CDR1 SGHVS, CDR2 FNYEAQ. The chain's CDR3 is CASSLGPSGSTDTQYF. The CDR3 nucleotides read TGTGCCAGCAGCTTAGGTCCTAGCGGGAGCACAGATACGCAGTATTTT. The full variable domain, with the rest looked up from reference TRBV7-6 and TRBJ2-3, is GAGVSQSPRYKVTKRGQDVALRCDPISGHVSLYWYRQALGQGPEFLTYFNYEAQQDKSGLPNDRFSAERPEGSISTLTIQRTEQRDSAMYRCASSLGPSGSTDTQYFGPGTRLTVL.

The V call is TRBV7-2, the J call TRBJ1-4; 9 bases are a match to TRBD1. The V and J ends lost 5 bases and 3 bases, in that order; junction bases with no gene match: 4. This CDR3 is built from 15 residues. Germline V lookup: CDR1 SGHTA, CDR2 FQGNSA. The CDR3 spells CASSLGQGPNEKLFF. The CDR3 DNA sequence: TGTGCCAGCAGCCTAGGACAGGGGCCTAATGAAAAACTGTTTTTT.

The chain recombines TRBV5-4 with TRBJ1-3; D ambiguous. CDR1 is SGHNT, CDR2 YYREEE, per germline (reference sequence). Trimming cost V 0 bases and J 3 bases, with 1 base left between them. The CDR3 totals 12 residues. CDR3 DNA: TGTGCCAGCAGCTTGGATGGAAACACCATATATTTT. Amino acids: CASSLDGNTIYF.

This sequence joins TRBV2 and TRBJ2-7; TRBD1 might be the D (6 bases). V was trimmed by 2 bases and J by 7 bases, leaving 12 bases between them. This CDR3 contains 13 residues. Germline CDR1 SNHLY, CDR2 FYNNEI. CDR3 DNA sequence: TGTGCCAGCAGTGAACAGGGGATGGGAGAGCAGTACTTC. It specifies CASSEQGMGEQYF.

The rearrangement uses TRBV4-1 and TRBJ2-5; the D gene is possibly TRBD2 (6 bases). Between the trimmed V and J ends, which lost 2 bases and 1 base, there was a span of 17 bases. The CDR3 is 17 residues long. The germline CDR1 and CDR2 sequences are MGHRA and YSYEKL. CDR3 in amino acids: CASSQTPVGGGQETQYF. The CDR3 region has the DNA TGCGCCAGCAGCCAAACTCCGGTCGGGGGAGGCCAAGAGACCCAGTACTTC.

V gene TRBV6-1 combines with J gene TRBJ1-1; D is ambiguous. CDR1 and CDR2 from the germline V gene are MNHNS and SASEGT. This CDR3 is 14 amino acids long. The V end was cut by 2 bases, the J end by 1 base, with 8 bases between. The CDR3 protein is CASSEHRANTEAFF. CDR3 DNA: TGTGCCAGCAGTGAACATAGGGCGAACACTGAAGCTTTCTTT.

The chain uses TRBV15 and TRBJ1-5, with D unresolved. The CDR3 spans 14 residues. CDR1 is LNHNV, CDR2 YYDKDF, per germline (reference sequence). Trimming removed 0 bases at V and 7 bases at J, with 10 bases between. The CDR3 nucleotides read TGTGCCACCAGCAGAGAGCGAGTTGGGCAGCCCCAGCATTTT. Protein: CATSRERVGQPQHF.

This chain links TRBV7-9 with TRBJ1-6, with no clear D. From germline, CDR1 is SEHNR and CDR2 FQNEAQ (reference sequence). Between the trimmed V and J ends, which lost 5 bases and 15 bases, there was a span of 26 bases. CDR3 size: 16 residues. CDR3 coding DNA: TGTGCCAGCAGCAAAACCGCTCCGGACGGCTCCCTAGTCCTCCACTTT. Translation: CASSKTAPDGSLVLHF. Based on the CDR3 plus reference TRBV7-9 and TRBJ1-6, the full variable domain is DTGVSQNPRHKITKRGQNVTFRCDPISEHNRLYWYRQTLGQGPEFLTYFQNEAQLEKSRLLSDRFSAERPKGSFSTLEIQRTEQGDSAMYLCASSKTAPDGSLVLHFGNGTRLTVT.

This chain connects TRBV5-4 to TRBJ2-2; TRBD2 matches 13 bases. This CDR3 has 16 residues. The V segment lost 3 bases and the J segment 4 bases; nucleotides outside the gene matches: 3. Germline loops: CDR1 SGHNT, CDR2 YYREEE (reference sequence). The CDR3 protein is CASSYGLAGVTGELFF. DNA for the CDR3: TGTGCCAGCAGCTACGGACTAGCGGGAGTCACCGGGGAGCTGTTTTTT.

The chain uses TRBV4-2 and TRBJ1-2; unclear D gene. Trimming left V 0 bases short and J 0 bases short, with 11 bases between. This CDR3 has 16 residues. CDR1 is LGHNA, CDR2 YNFKEQ, per germline. The CDR3 sequence is CASSQEGGLANYGYTF. CDR3 DNA: TGTGCCAGCAGCCAAGAGGGAGGGTTAGCTAACTATGGCTACACCTTC.

This rearrangement joins TRBV4-3 to TRBJ2-5; 10 bases align to TRBD2. This CDR3 is 15 amino acids long. Germline-derived CDR1 and CDR2 are LGHNA and YSLEER. After removal of 3 bases from V and 5 bases from J, the junction contained 6 bases not matched to a gene. The CDR3: CASSHRAGGRETQYF. CDR3 bases: TGCGCCAGCAGCCACCGAGCGGGAGGGCGGGAGACCCAGTACTTC.

The rearrangement links TRBV6-5 to TRBJ1-1, with 8 bases fitting TRBD1. This CDR3 contains 13 residues. Germline CDR1 MNHEY, CDR2 SVGAGI. Trimming at V came to 6 bases and at J to 6 bases, leaving 6 bases not matched to a gene. The CDR3 sequence: CASSWTGLAEAFF. Here the CDR3 DNA reads TGTGCCAGCAGCTGGACAGGGTTAGCTGAAGCTTTCTTT.

The rearrangement joins TRBV5-4 to TRBJ2-3; the match to TRBD1 covers 7 bases. Trimming took 4 bases from V and 0 from J; bases not matched to a gene: 8. Germline-derived CDR1 and CDR2 are SGHNT and YYREEE (reference sequence). The CDR3 loop spans 16 amino acids. CDR3 in DNA: TGTGCCAGCAGCCAGGACAGGCCAATAAGCACAGATACGCAGTATTTT. It codes for CASSQDRPISTDTQYF.

This clone was seen only once. The J gene is TRBJ1-1, the V gene TRBV5-4; D is perhaps TRBD1 (5 bases). The CDR3 has 14 residues. The V gene lost 4 bases and the J gene lost 9 bases, with 19 bases spanning the gap. From germline, CDR1 is SGHNT and CDR2 YYREEE (reference sequence). CDR3: CASSRAVGHKQAFF. DNA of the CDR3: TGTGCCAGCAGCCGAGCTGTCGGACACAAGCAAGCTTTCTTT.

The V call is TRBV6-5, the J call TRBJ1-2; 11 bases line up with TRBD1. Germline lookup yields CDR1 MNHEY and CDR2 SVGAGI. After removal of 6 bases from V and 6 bases from J, the junction contained 3 bases not matched to a gene. The length of the CDR3 is 13 residues. CDR3: CASRRTGGDGYTF. DNA of the CDR3: TGTGCCAGCAGGAGGACAGGGGGCGATGGCTACACCTTC.

For the CDR3, the DNA is TGTGCCAGCAGCTTAGCGCAACGAAACTATGGCTACACCTTC. Translation: CASSLAQRNYGYTF. The chain carries TRBV7-2 and TRBJ1-2; D not resolved. This CDR3 contains 14 residues. The germline V gene has CDR1 SGHTA and CDR2 FQGNSA. V was pared by 0 bases and J by 2 bases, with 7 bases between.

The V call is TRBV30, the J call TRBJ2-3; 8 bases line up with TRBD1. The CDR3 length is 17 residues. The junction had 14 bases not matched to a gene; V was cut back by 3 bases and J by 3 bases. Germline CDR1 GTSNPN, CDR2 SVGIG (reference sequence). CDR3 residues: CAWRTRDRTKQTDTQYF. The CDR3 DNA follows: TGTGCCTGGAGGACCCGGGACAGGACCAAACAAACAGATACGCAGTATTTT.

This clone appeared once. The gene calls are TRBV7-8 and TRBJ2-2; D remains unclear. This CDR3 comprises 14 residues. V was shortened by 7 bases and J by 1 base, with 10 bases between the two germline ends. CDR1 and CDR2 (germline): SGHVS, FQNEAQ. The CDR3 reads CASTRVLNTGELFF. The CDR3 nucleotides read TGTGCCAGCACCCGAGTTCTGAACACCGGGGAGCTGTTTTTT.

The chain uses TRBV9 and TRBJ1-3; 7 positions match TRBD1. Trimming took 3 bases from V and 0 from J; bases not matched to a gene: 3. The CDR3 totals 15 residues. Germline CDR1 is SGDLS and CDR2 is YYNGEE. The CDR3 region has the DNA TGTGCCAGCAGCGCGGACAGGTTCTCTGGAAACACCATATATTTT. It codes for CASSADRFSGNTIYF. Combining the CDR3 with reference TRBV9 and TRBJ1-3 gives the whole variable domain DSGVTQTPKHLITATGQRVTLRCSPRSGDLSVYWYQQSLDQGLQFLIQYYNGEERAKGNILERFSAQQFPDLHSELNLSSLELGDSALYFCASSADRFSGNTIYFGEGSWLTVV.

The chain is built from TRBV5-1 and TRBJ2-7; no clear D. The CDR3 runs to 12 residues. Trimming took 2 bases from V and 3 from J, leaving 6 bases between them. CDR1 is SGHRS, CDR2 YFSETQ, per germline. The CDR3 here is CASSLTFYEQYF. The CDR3 DNA follows: TGCGCCAGCAGCTTAACCTTCTACGAGCAGTACTTC.